These 18 T cell receptor beta chains were all obtained from the same sample, sequenced in a study of metastatic and nonmetastatic thyroid tumors (TCRdb year 2020). Library creation used PCR. Sequencer: Illumina HiSeq 4000. TCRdb's own reprocessing of the public reads used fastp at Q25 and MiXCR and kept productive beta chains. The sample has fewer than 8,500 clones on record, about two fifths of them singletons. The ten largest clones add up to about 25% of the sample. None of the patients had been given any treatment before thyroid surgery. The sequenced sample consisted of tumor tissue. All receptors derive from a female donor with papillary thyroid cancer or a benign thyroid nodule (not recorded which). Some clones in this sample may be carry-over from other donors' samples.

In this sample, this clone turned up a few times. The gene calls are TRBV10-3 and TRBJ1-5; 7 bases match TRBD1. J gave up 3 bases and V 4 bases, and 3 bases lay outside the gene matches. Germline loops: CDR1 ENHRY, CDR2 SYGVKD. The CDR3 has 14 residues. The CDR3 sequence is CAISGGQYNQPQHF. CDR3 nucleotides: TGTGCCATCAGTGGGGGACAGTACAATCAGCCCCAGCATTTT.

V is TRBV28 and J is TRBJ2-1, with a possible D match to TRBD2 (6 bases). V lost 5 bases, J lost 7 bases, and 21 bases lay in between. CDR1 is MDHEN, CDR2 SYDVKM, per germline. This CDR3 contains 16 residues. The DNA for the CDR3 is TGTGCCAGCAGTGCCTTCCCAGCGGGTAAAGGGAATGAGCAGTTCTTC. It specifies CASSAFPAGKGNEQFF.

The chain combines TRBV6-1 with TRBJ1-3; TRBD1 agrees at 9 bases. Germline V gene lookup returns CDR1 MNHNS and CDR2 SASEGT. This CDR3 is built from 16 residues. V was pared by 6 bases and J by 2 bases, with 8 bases of the junction left unmatched. The CDR3 coding sequence is TGTGCCAGCAGCGCGTCGGGACAGGGAGCTGGAAACACCATATATTTT. Translated, it gives CASSASGQGAGNTIYF.

This clone was counted ten times or more. This chain uses TRBV7-2 with TRBJ2-1; 8 bases agree with TRBD1. Germline CDR1 and CDR2: SGHTA and FQGNSA. The CDR3 runs to 15 residues. Trimming cost V 1 base and J 7 bases; bases outside gene matches: 6. CDR3 amino acids: CASSLGTGKQNEQFF. Written as DNA, the CDR3 is TGTGCCAGCAGCTTAGGGACAGGGAAACAGAATGAGCAGTTCTTC. The variable domain in full, with the rest retrieved from reference TRBV7-2 and TRBJ2-1, is GAGVSQSPSNKVTEKGKDVELRCDPISGHTALYWYRQSLGQGLEFLIYFQGNSAPDKSGLPSDRFSAERTGGSVSTLTIQRTQQEDSAVYLCASSLGTGKQNEQFFGPGTRLTVL.

The chain joins TRBV20-1 to TRBJ2-7; 12 bases are shared with TRBD1. V dropped 5 bases and J dropped 5; count of bases not matched to a gene: 13. The CDR3 consists of 16 residues. CDR1 and CDR2 from the germline V gene are DFQATT and SNEGSKA (reference sequence). DNA of the CDR3: TGCAGTGCTTTTGGACCGGGACAGGGGGCTAGAAACGAGCAGTACTTC. This encodes CSAFGPGQGARNEQYF.

This clone rates as large. The rearrangement joins TRBV6-2 or TRBV6-3 to TRBJ2-2; D remains ambiguous. Between the trimmed V and J ends, which lost 1 base and 3 bases, there was a span of 9 bases. CDR1 and CDR2 from the germline V gene are MNHEY and SVGEGT. This CDR3 comprises 15 residues. CDR3 region: CASSYYGPYTGELFF. CDR3 bases: TGTGCCAGCAGTTACTACGGACCTTACACCGGGGAGCTGTTTTTT.

The sample holds a few counts of this clone. The chain uses TRBV18 and TRBJ1-2; the D gene is possibly TRBD1 (5 bases). This CDR3 comprises 13 residues. V was shortened by 2 bases and J by 5 bases, with 9 bases between the two germline ends. CDR1 is KGHSH and CDR2 is LQKENI in the germline V gene. The CDR3 loop reads CASSPGTDYGYTF. The CDR3 DNA reads as TGTGCCAGCTCACCAGGGACGGATTATGGCTACACCTTC.

The rearrangement joins TRBV4-3 to TRBJ1-6, with a weak D call TRBD1 (5 bases). The length of the CDR3 is 15 residues. Germline values: CDR1 LGHNA, CDR2 YSLEER. V lost 5 bases and J 7 bases, leaving 15 bases between the germline ends. CDR3 amino acids: CASSSHGTSNSPLHF. The CDR3 coding sequence is TGCGCCAGCAGCTCTCACGGGACCTCCAATTCACCCCTCCACTTT.

The chain links TRBV6-1 to TRBJ2-2, with 7 positions matching TRBD2. The germline V gene has CDR1 MNHNS and CDR2 SASEGT. There are 16 residues in the CDR3. J gave up 7 bases and V 8 bases, and 16 bases lay outside the gene matches. The CDR3 spells CASVVVGGRSGGELFF. Here the CDR3 DNA reads TGTGCCAGCGTCGTTGTGGGGGGGAGGAGTGGCGGGGAGCTGTTTTTT.

In its sample, this clone ranks as medium-sized. This chain links TRBV18 with TRBJ1-2; 9 bases are a match to TRBD1. This CDR3 has 15 amino acids. Per the germline V gene, CDR1 is KGHSH and CDR2 is LQKENI. J lost 4 bases, V lost 6 bases, and 9 bases had no gene match. CDR3 in amino acids: CASSPDRGTFYGYTF. CDR3 bases: TGTGCCAGCTCCCCAGACAGGGGGACTTTCTATGGCTACACCTTC.

The chain is built from TRBV5-1 and TRBJ1-3; D possibly corresponds to TRBD1 (6 bases). The CDR3 is 16 amino acids. V was cut by 0 bases and J by 4 bases, with 14 bases left in between. Germline assignment: CDR1 SGHRS and CDR2 YFSETQ. The CDR3 here is CASSLGGPGTGNTIYF. In DNA, the CDR3 is TGCGCCAGCAGCTTGGGCGGTCCTGGGACAGGAAACACCATATATTTT. Drawing the rest from reference TRBV5-1 and TRBJ1-3, the complete variable domain is KAGVTQTPRYLIKTRGQQVTLSCSPISGHRSVSWYQQTPGQGLQFLFEYFSETQRNKGNFPGRFSGRQFSNSRSEMNVSTLELGDSALYLCASSLGGPGTGNTIYFGEGSWLTVV.

The gene calls are TRBV4-3 and TRBJ1-6; 10 nucleotides agree with TRBD1. With V trimmed by 3 bases and J by 7 bases, 0 bases remained unmatched. This CDR3 contains 14 residues. The germline V gene encodes CDR1 LGHNA and CDR2 YSLEER. The CDR3 region has the DNA TGCGCCAGCAGCCAGGGACAGGGGAATTCACCCCTCCACTTT. Translated: CASSQGQGNSPLHF.

This clone was counted a few times. The V gene is TRBV6-2 or TRBV6-3, the J gene TRBJ2-2; TRBD2 agrees at 7 bases. J gave up 5 bases and V 6 bases, and 6 bases lay outside the gene matches. The length of the CDR3 is 14 residues. Germline V CDR1 and CDR2: MNHEY, SVGEGT. CDR3 sequence (DNA): TGTGCCAGCAGCCATCGGGGGGAGACCGGGGAGCTGTTTTTT. Translation: CASSHRGETGELFF.

This clone was observed a handful of times. The chain links TRBV19 to TRBJ1-2; 10 bases are shared with TRBD1. With V trimmed by 5 bases and J by 7 bases, 7 bases remained unmatched. The CDR3 runs 14 residues. Germline-derived CDR1 and CDR2 are LNHDA and SQIVND (reference sequence). The CDR3 is CASSEDRGLSGYTF. CDR3 nucleotide sequence: TGTGCCAGTAGTGAAGACAGGGGGCTTTCTGGCTACACCTTC.

For the CDR3, the DNA is TGCGCCAGCAGCATCGGGACAGGGGCTAATGAGCAGTTCTTC. Translation gives CASSIGTGANEQFF. The V and J genes are TRBV5-1 and TRBJ2-1; 10 bases match TRBD1. The CDR3 extends over 14 amino acids. The germline V gene has CDR1 SGHRS and CDR2 YFSETQ. V gave up 4 bases and J gave up 7 bases; unmatched junction bases: 5. The full variable domain, rest sourced from reference TRBV5-1 and TRBJ2-1, is KAGVTQTPRYLIKTRGQQVTLSCSPISGHRSVSWYQQTPGQGLQFLFEYFSETQRNKGNFPGRFSGRQFSNSRSEMNVSTLELGDSALYLCASSIGTGANEQFFGPGTRLTVL.

By share, this clone ranks as medium-sized. This sequence joins TRBV20-1 and TRBJ2-3; no reliable D call. The CDR3 totals 16 residues. The ends were cut back, 0 bases at V and 0 bases at J, with 13 bases in the middle. Germline values: CDR1 DFQATT, CDR2 SNEGSKA (reference sequence). The CDR3 is CSAREPWSISTDTQYF. Here the CDR3 DNA reads TGCAGTGCTAGAGAACCCTGGTCGATTAGCACAGATACGCAGTATTTT.

The CDR3 reads CASSLGLAGKGEQYF. CDR3 nucleotide sequence: TGTGCCAGCAGTTTAGGACTAGCGGGAAAAGGGGAGCAGTACTTC. V is TRBV28 and J is TRBJ2-7; 12 bases are shared with TRBD2. The CDR3 consists of 15 residues. Germline V gene lookup returns CDR1 MDHEN and CDR2 SYDVKM. The V segment lost 2 bases and the J segment 7 bases; nucleotides outside the gene matches: 6.

A few counts support this clone. The rearrangement links TRBV6-1 to TRBJ1-1, with a tentative D call TRBD1 (5 bases). V was clipped by 10 bases and J by 0 bases, with 9 bases between them. The CDR3 spans 12 residues. CDR1 and CDR2 (germline): MNHNS, SASEGT. The CDR3 loop is CAIDSLNTEAFF. The CDR3 DNA is TGTGCCATCGACAGTCTGAACACTGAAGCTTTCTTT.